These 29 T cell receptor beta chains came from one sample sequenced in a study of blood T cell repertoires in COVID-19. TCRdb's table, derived via immunoSEQ multiplex PCR, lists solely in-frame clones and lacks some. The data hold 250,000 to 300,000 clones, with roughly 86% observed a single time. Sequenced input: peripheral blood. Every receptor here comes from a man aged 18 to 29 with active or convalescent COVID-19.

CDR3 region: CASRTGQGNSPLHF. The CDR3 DNA is TGTGCCAGCAGGACAGGGCAGGGGAATTCACCCCTCCACTTT. The rearrangement uses TRBV6-5 and TRBJ1-6, with 7 positions matching TRBD1. The CDR3 runs 14 residues. Trimming took 6 bases from V and 7 from J; bases not matched to a gene: 6. CDR1 is MNHEY and CDR2 is SVGAGI in the germline V gene.

This clone was counted between two and nine times. CDR3 in DNA: TGTGCCAGTAATAAGCAGGCACCCGCGGGCTGGGAGCTGTTTTTT. Encoded protein: CASNKQAPAGWELFF. V and J are TRBV19 and TRBJ2-2; D possibly corresponds to TRBD2 (5 bases). CDR1 is LNHDA and CDR2 is SQIVND in the germline V gene (reference sequence). The CDR3 loop spans 15 amino acids. V was shortened by 7 bases and J by 9 bases, with 21 bases between the two germline ends.

The rearrangement links TRBV11-2 to TRBJ2-7, with 9 bases that match TRBD1. Unmatched junction bases numbered 8, after V lost 4 bases and J lost 4 bases. The germline V gene encodes CDR1 SGHAT and CDR2 FQNNGV. CDR3 length equals 15 residues. The CDR3 reads CASSSTGTGKYEQYF. In DNA, the CDR3 is TGTGCCAGCAGCTCAACCGGGACAGGGAAGTACGAGCAGTACTTC.

This sequence joins TRBV7-2 and TRBJ2-7, with D tentatively TRBD2 (5 bases). Germline-derived CDR1 and CDR2 are SGHTA and FQGNSA. CDR3 length equals 14 residues. V gave up 5 bases and J gave up 6 bases, with 17 bases separating them. The CDR3 spells CASSPQRASGEQYF. The CDR3 DNA reads as TGTGCCAGCAGCCCACAGAGGGCTAGTGGCGAGCAGTACTTC.

The chain is built from TRBV30 and TRBJ1-2; D remains ambiguous. The CDR3 is made up of 11 amino acids. The germline V gene has CDR1 GTSNPN and CDR2 SVGIG (reference sequence). Trimming left V 1 base short and J 10 bases short, with 10 bases between. CDR3 residues: CAWSAEDAYTF. CDR3 bases: TGTGCCTGGAGTGCGGAGGACGCCTACACCTTC.

The gene calls are TRBV9 and TRBJ2-3; 10 bases are shared with TRBD1. V shed 3 bases, J shed 1 base, and the junction held 2 bases outside the gene matches. Germline V gene lookup returns CDR1 SGDLS and CDR2 YYNGEE. There are 15 residues in the CDR3. The CDR3 nucleotides are TGTGCCAGCAGCGGACAGGGGGCTGGCACAGATACGCAGTATTTT. It translates to CASSGQGAGTDTQYF.

This clone was picked up one time. This chain connects TRBV5-6 to TRBJ2-7, with D possibly TRBD1 on 5 matching bases. This CDR3 is built from 14 residues. The germline V and J ends were trimmed by 1 base and 3 bases, with 11 bases remaining between them. Germline V gene data show CDR1 as SGHDT and CDR2 as YYEEEE. CDR3 bases: TGTGCCAGCAGCTTGTTAGGACAAATCTACGAGCAGTACTTC. Amino acid sequence: CASSLLGQIYEQYF.

The chain has TRBV2 and TRBJ2-7; perhaps TRBD2 as D (5 bases). CDR3 size: 14 residues. CDR1 is SNHLY and CDR2 is FYNNEI in the germline V gene. The ends were cut back, 11 bases at V and 0 bases at J, with 17 bases in the middle. As DNA, the CDR3 is TGTGCCTCGATTCGACGGGAAGTCTCCTACGAGCAGTACTTC. It encodes CASIRREVSYEQYF.

The chain uses TRBV15 and TRBJ2-3; 14 bases map to TRBD2. This CDR3 spans 19 amino acids. Per the germline V gene, CDR1 is LNHNV and CDR2 is YYDKDF (reference sequence). Germline trimming cut 1 base from V and 5 bases from J; bases unmatched to any gene: 11. In DNA form, the CDR3 reads TGTGCCACCAGCAGAGGACTAGCGGGAGGGCCTGCGTGGGGAGATACGCAGTATTTT. The encoded protein is CATSRGLAGGPAWGDTQYF.

V usage is TRBV12-3 or TRBV12-4 and J usage is TRBJ2-1, with D tentatively TRBD1 (5 bases). The V end lost 5 bases, the J end lost 6 bases, and 11 bases lay between the germline ends. The CDR3 has 13 residues. CDR3 residues: CASSGAHSNEQFF. The DNA of the CDR3 is TGTGCCAGCAGTGGGGCCCATTCCAATGAGCAGTTCTTC.

The genes are TRBV7-9 and TRBJ2-7, with D perhaps TRBD2 (6 bases). V lost 5 bases and J lost 7, with 15 bases in between. This CDR3 has 13 amino acids. Germline loops: CDR1 SEHNR, CDR2 FQNEAQ (reference sequence). CDR3 DNA: TGTGCCAGCAGCGCCTTGGGGGGAGGTGAGCAGTACTTC. This encodes CASSALGGGEQYF.

The chain is built from TRBV28 and TRBJ2-2; 9 nucleotides match TRBD1. Germline assignment: CDR1 MDHEN and CDR2 SYDVKM. Trimming took 0 bases from V and 5 from J; bases not matched to a gene: 4. CDR3 length equals 16 residues. For the CDR3, the DNA is TGTGCCAGCAGTTTATGGACAGGGGGAAAGACCGGGGAGCTGTTTTTT. As protein: CASSLWTGGKTGELFF.

Note on this clone: The germline gene is not matched at one end of the junction; a read error may be the cause. J is TRBJ2-1 and V is TRBV11-2; D is uncertain. Germline V gene lookup returns CDR1 SGHAT and CDR2 FQNNGV. The CDR3 loop spans 13 amino acids. In nucleotides, the CDR3 is TGTGCCAGCAGCTTAGAGGAGCCGGGTTTTAAGATCTTC. Protein product: CASSLEEPGFKIF.

The chain carries TRBV6-5 and TRBJ2-2; no definite D call. This CDR3 is built from 13 residues. The germline V gene encodes CDR1 MNHEY and CDR2 SVGAGI. With 6 bases removed from V and 4 bases from J, the gap between germline ends came to 9 bases. Written as DNA, the CDR3 is TGTGCCAGCAGGGGTGAGGTCACCGGGGAGCTGTTTTTT. This translates into CASRGEVTGELFF.

The rearrangement links TRBV7-9 to TRBJ1-4; 11 bases fit TRBD1. This CDR3 comprises 15 residues. Per germline, CDR1 SEHNR and CDR2 FQNEAQ (reference sequence). The V gene end was trimmed by 4 bases and the J gene end by 5 bases; junction bases not matched to a gene: 3. The CDR3 region is CASSWGQGENEKLFF. The CDR3 DNA follows: TGTGCCAGCAGCTGGGGACAGGGGGAAAATGAAAAACTGTTTTTT.

The rearrangement uses TRBV6-5 and TRBJ1-2; D call uncertain. Germline V lookup: CDR1 MNHEY, CDR2 SVGAGI. This CDR3 has 13 amino acids. V was clipped by 6 bases and J by 7 bases, with 15 bases between them. The CDR3 DNA reads TGTGCCAGCAGGATTACCAGTGCTTCTGGCTACACCTTC. The encoded protein is CASRITSASGYTF.

The gene calls are TRBV27 and TRBJ2-2, with 11 bases aligning to TRBD1. The CDR3 is made up of 15 amino acids. V dropped 5 bases and J dropped 7; count of bases not matched to a gene: 6. CDR1 and CDR2 (germline): MNHEY, SMNVEV (reference sequence). CDR3 amino acids: CASSPGQGAIGELFF. In DNA form, the CDR3 reads TGTGCCAGCAGTCCTGGACAGGGGGCTATCGGGGAGCTGTTTTTT.

This clone was observed a single time. This chain links TRBV24-1 with TRBJ2-1; 8 bases match TRBD1. The length of the CDR3 is 16 residues. Germline V gene sequence: CDR1 KGHDR, CDR2 SFDVKD. The V gene end was trimmed by 4 bases and the J gene end by 6 bases; junction bases not matched to a gene: 10. In nucleotides, the CDR3 is TGTGCCACCAGTGAATCCAGGGGACAGGAACGCAATGAGCAGTTCTTC. Translation: CATSESRGQERNEQFF.

In DNA, the CDR3 is TGTGCCAGTACCAGTATGGGGAGTGGAAATACGCAGTATTTT. It codes for CASTSMGSGNTQYF. The rearrangement joins TRBV19 to TRBJ2-3, with D perhaps matching TRBD2 (5 bases). Germline V gives CDR1 LNHDA, CDR2 SQIVND (reference sequence). With 7 bases removed from V and 7 bases from J, the gap between germline ends came to 18 bases. The CDR3 is 14 residues long.

The chain couples TRBV19 to TRBJ2-1; 11 bases fit TRBD2. CDR3 size: 15 residues. CDR1 is LNHDA, CDR2 SQIVND, per germline (reference sequence). Trimming removed 10 bases from V and 5 bases from J; junction bases left unmatched: 10. The CDR3 nucleotides are TGTGCCACAGATTTTAGCGGGAGGGGGAACAATGAGCAGTTCTTC. Protein: CATDFSGRGNNEQFF.

V is TRBV15 and J is TRBJ2-7; 9 nucleotides match TRBD1. Germline V gives CDR1 LNHNV, CDR2 YYDKDF (reference sequence). The ends lost 1 base at V and 2 bases at J; junction bases unmatched: 15. The CDR3 contains 19 residues. CDR3 bases: TGTGCCACCAGCAGAGCGCCCCCGGGACAGGGTTTGTTCACCTACGAGCAGTACTTC. Protein product: CATSRAPPGQGLFTYEQYF. Filled out from reference TRBV15 and TRBJ2-7, the complete variable domain reads DAMVIQNPRYQVTQFGKPVTLSCSQTLNHNVMYWYQQKSSQAPKLLFHYYDKDFNNEADTPDNFQSRRPNTSFCFLDIRSPGLGDTAMYLCATSRAPPGQGLFTYEQYFGPGTRLTVT.

The genes are TRBV4-1 and TRBJ2-1; D is unresolved. The CDR3 sequence is 13 residues long. Trimming cost V 3 bases and J 6 bases, with 9 bases left between them. The germline gives CDR1 MGHRA, CDR2 YSYEKL. CDR3: CASSHFPGNEQFF. In nucleotides, the CDR3 is TGCGCCAGCAGCCACTTCCCGGGCAATGAGCAGTTCTTC.

This chain uses TRBV27 with TRBJ2-7; a weak D match, TRBD1 (6 bases). The CDR3 is 15 residues long. CDR1 and CDR2 from the germline V gene are MNHEY and SMNVEV (reference sequence). The V end was cut by 5 bases, the J end by 0 bases, with 14 bases between. The CDR3 spells CASSAVGHHSYEQYF. CDR3 DNA sequence: TGTGCCAGCAGTGCCGTGGGACACCACTCCTACGAGCAGTACTTC.

V is TRBV4-3 and J is TRBJ1-4; no clear D gene. This CDR3 has 15 residues. V was clipped by 0 bases and J by 5 bases, with 10 bases between them. The V gene's germline CDR1 is LGHNA and CDR2 YSLEER. The CDR3 loop reads CASSQDRGTNEKLFF. CDR3 coding DNA: TGCGCCAGCAGCCAAGATCGGGGAACAAATGAAAAACTGTTTTTT.

This chain links TRBV12-3 or TRBV12-4 with TRBJ1-3; 7 bases match TRBD1. The V segment lost 6 bases and the J segment 4 bases; nucleotides outside the gene matches: 3. The CDR3 is 13 amino acids. DNA for the CDR3: TGTGCCAGCAGCCGGGACAGAGGAAACACCATATATTTT. Translation gives CASSRDRGNTIYF.

This chain links TRBV4-1 with TRBJ2-5; TRBD1 agrees at 9 bases. The V gene's germline CDR1 is MGHRA and CDR2 YSYEKL. The J segment lost 4 bases and the V segment lost 3 bases, leaving 6 bases of the junction unmatched. This CDR3 region has 15 residues. In nucleotides, the CDR3 is TGCGCCAGCAGCCAGGGACAGGGAACTGGAGAGACCCAGTACTTC. It specifies CASSQGQGTGETQYF.

The V call is TRBV30, the J call TRBJ1-5, with 8 bases aligning to TRBD1. The CDR3 consists of 13 residues. Trimming at V came to 7 bases and at J to 6 bases, leaving 8 bases not matched to a gene. Germline-derived CDR1 and CDR2 are GTSNPN and SVGIG (reference sequence). In DNA form, the CDR3 reads TGTGCCTTGTCAGGGGGCGGGCCTCAGCCCCAGCATTTT. Translating it yields CALSGGGPQPQHF.

A note on this clone: The sample carries other DNA sequences with the same CDR3. This chain links TRBV7-6 with TRBJ1-2; 8 bases map to TRBD1. Germline-derived CDR1 and CDR2 are SGHVS and FNYEAQ. The V segment lost 1 base and the J segment 2 bases; nucleotides outside the gene matches: 0. CDR3 length: 14 amino acids. CDR3 in DNA: TGTGCCAGCAGCTTAGGACAGGGGAACTATGGCTACACCTTC. It is translated as CASSLGQGNYGYTF. Complete variable domain (other parts from reference TRBV7-6 and TRBJ1-2): GAGVSQSPRYKVTKRGQDVALRCDPISGHVSLYWYRQALGQGPEFLTYFNYEAQQDKSGLPNDRFSAERPEGSISTLTIQRTEQRDSAMYRCASSLGQGNYGYTFGSGTRLTVV.

The gene calls are TRBV9 and TRBJ2-3, with 11 bases that match TRBD2. The germline V gene has CDR1 SGDLS and CDR2 YYNGEE. Trimming at V came to 3 bases and at J to 2 bases, leaving 8 bases not matched to a gene. The CDR3 consists of 17 residues. CDR3 nucleotide sequence: TGTGCCAGCAGCGCCCGGACTAGCGGGTCCCTCACAGATACGCAGTATTTT. Its translation is CASSARTSGSLTDTQYF. The variable domain in full, with the rest retrieved from reference TRBV9 and TRBJ2-3, is DSGVTQTPKHLITATGQRVTLRCSPRSGDLSVYWYQQSLDQGLQFLIQYYNGEERAKGNILERFSAQQFPDLHSELNLSSLELGDSALYFCASSARTSGSLTDTQYFGPGTRLTVL.